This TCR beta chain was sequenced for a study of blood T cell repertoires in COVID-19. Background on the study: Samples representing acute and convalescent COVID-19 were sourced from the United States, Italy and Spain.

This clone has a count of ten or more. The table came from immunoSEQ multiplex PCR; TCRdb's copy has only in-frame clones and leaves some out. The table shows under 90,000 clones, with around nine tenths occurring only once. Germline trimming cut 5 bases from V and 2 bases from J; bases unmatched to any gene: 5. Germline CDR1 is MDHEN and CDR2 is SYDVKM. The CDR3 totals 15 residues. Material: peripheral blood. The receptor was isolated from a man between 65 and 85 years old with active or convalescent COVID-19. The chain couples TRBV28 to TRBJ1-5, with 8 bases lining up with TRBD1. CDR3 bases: TGTGCCAGCAGTGTCGGACAGGGAGGCAATCAGCCCCAGCATTTT. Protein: CASSVGQGGNQPQHF.